This T cell receptor beta chain was documented in a study of blood T cell repertoires in COVID-19. Generated by immunoSEQ multiplex PCR, the TCRdb table keeps only in-frame clones and is missing some. The repertoire holds about 89,000 clones, more than 70% seen once, with approximately 0.5% in the top ten. This clone was seen once. Germline CDR1 and CDR2: SGHRS and YFSETQ. The CDR3 has 14 residues. Unmatched junction bases numbered 5, after V lost 4 bases and J lost 3 bases. The origin of this receptor is a man aged 60-69 years with acute or convalescent COVID-19. Sequencing was performed on peripheral blood. The chain couples TRBV5-1 to TRBJ2-3; 7 bases agree with TRBD1. CDR3 in DNA: TGCGCCAGCAGCGAGGGACAGTTGACAGATACGCAGTATTTT. Its translation is CASSEGQLTDTQYF.